The source of this T cell receptor beta chain is a study of blood T cells in healthy people across ages. Germline V gives CDR1 DFQATT, CDR2 SNEGSKA (reference sequence). The CDR3 sequence is 14 residues long. Trimming at V came to 2 bases and at J to 0 bases, leaving 0 bases not matched to a gene. The use of a sample-barcoded 5' primer and a J-beta primer mix characterized a second PCR of about 6 to 11 cycles. One entry per CDR3 protein results from TCRdb running MiXCR on the 5' RACE reads. Here the sample spans about 640,000 distinct CDR3 sequences, about 30% being singletons. Study conclusions and caveats: Naive T cell percentage strongly correlated with TCR beta diversity.

Turning to this clonotype: The antigen remains undetermined. A read error may explain this, as a much larger clone is one base away.

This chain uses TRBV20-1 with TRBJ2-1, with 8 bases identical to TRBD2. This clonotype was sampled from a woman aged 80 or over in good health. Sequenced sample: blood. CDR3 in DNA: TGCAGTGCTAGAAGCGGGAGCTCCTACAATGAGCAGTTCTTC. Its protein is CSARSGSSYNEQFF.